This TCR beta chain was recorded in a study of CD8 T cells in Susac syndrome. Sequencing targeted TCR beta in blood CD8+ and CD4+ T cells. General study results and limits: Within Susac syndrome CD4+ T cell repertoires, clonal expansion was not evident.

This CDR3 is 12 amino acids long. Germline V gene lookup returns CDR1 GTSNPN and CDR2 SVGIG (reference sequence). With 3 bases removed from V and 6 bases from J, the gap between germline ends came to 12 bases. Reverse transcription used about 0.5 to 1 ug RNA and random hexamers. Amplification of TCR beta CDR3 spanned 54 Vbeta and 13 Jbeta via immunoSEQ multiplex PCR. TCRdb used MiXCR to reprocess the immunoSEQ multiplex PCR reads, holding one entry per CDR3 protein. The sample lists about 180,000 distinct CDR3 sequences, about 96% occurring once. A remark on this clonotype: Its specificity is not known.

The rearrangement links TRBV30 to TRBJ2-7, with no clear D. The clonotype originates from a human donor with Susac syndrome. The sequenced material came from CD4+ T cells from PBMCs. CDR3 sequence reads: CAWRPLRSEQYF. The CDR3 DNA reads TGTGCCTGGAGACCCCTTAGAAGCGAGCAGTACTTC.